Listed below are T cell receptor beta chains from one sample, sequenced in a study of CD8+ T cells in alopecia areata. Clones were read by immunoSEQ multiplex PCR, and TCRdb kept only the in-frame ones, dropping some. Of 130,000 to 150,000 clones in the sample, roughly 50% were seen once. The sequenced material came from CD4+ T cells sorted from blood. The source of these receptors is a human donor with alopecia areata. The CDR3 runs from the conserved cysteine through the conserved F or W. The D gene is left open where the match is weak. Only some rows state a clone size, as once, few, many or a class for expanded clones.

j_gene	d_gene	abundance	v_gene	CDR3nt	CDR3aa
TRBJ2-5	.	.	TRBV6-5	TGTGCCAGCAGTTACTCGATTAGGGAGACCCAGTACTTC	CASSYSIRETQYF
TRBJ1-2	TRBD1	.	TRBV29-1	TGCAGCGGTAGGGACAGGGCCGGTTGGGGTGGCTACACCTTC	CSGRDRAGWGGYTF
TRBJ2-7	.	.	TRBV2	TGTGCCAGCAATGGAAGGGAGCAGTACTTC	CASNGREQYF
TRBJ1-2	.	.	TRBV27	TGTGCCAGCAGGTCCCGCCATGGCTACACCTTC	CASRSRHGYTF
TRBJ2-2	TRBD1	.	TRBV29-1	TGCAGCGTCACAGGGGTCGGGGAGCTGTTTTTT	CSVTGVGELFF
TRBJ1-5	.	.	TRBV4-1	TGCGCCAGCAGCCAAGGACTGGGTGTGGGTACAGGGCCCAATCAGCCCCAGCATTTT	CASSQGLGVGTGPNQPQHF
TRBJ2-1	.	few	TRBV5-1	TGCGCCAGCAGCTTGAGCCTAGCGAGAGTTTACAATGAGCAGTTCTTC	CASSLSLARVYNEQFF
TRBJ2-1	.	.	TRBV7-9	TGTGCCAGCAGCCGAGTGACGGATGAGCAGTTCTTC	CASSRVTDEQFF
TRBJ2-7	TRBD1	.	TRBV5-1	TGCGCCAGCAGCTTGGCAGTGACAGGGGATCACCTCGAGCAGTACTTC	CASSLAVTGDHLEQYF
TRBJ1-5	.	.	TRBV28	TGTGCCAGCAGTTTGCGGGAGGGTCAGCCCCAGCATTTT	CASSLREGQPQHF
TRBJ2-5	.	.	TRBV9	TGTGCCAGCAGCGTAGGCCAGGGGACACAGACCCAGTACTTC	CASSVGQGTQTQYF
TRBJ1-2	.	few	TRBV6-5	TGTGCCAGCAGTTACTCACGTTGGTTCGGTGGCTACACCTTC	CASSYSRWFGGYTF
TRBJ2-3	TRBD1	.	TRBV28	TGTGCCAGCAGTCCAGGACAGGGAACAGATACGCAGTATTTT	CASSPGQGTDTQYF
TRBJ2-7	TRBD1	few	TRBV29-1	TGCAGCGCCCACGGGACAGGGAGATCCTACGAGCAGTACTTC	CSAHGTGRSYEQYF
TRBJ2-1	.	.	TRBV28	TGTGCCAGCAGGAGACAGGTTAGGGTTGAGCAGTTCTTC	CASRRQVRVEQFF
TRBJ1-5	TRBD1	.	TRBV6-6	TGTGCCAGCAGTTACTCGGGGGGAGGGGGCCAGCCCCAGCATTTT	CASSYSGGGGQPQHF
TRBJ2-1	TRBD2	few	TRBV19	TGTGCCAGTAGTATCCTAGCGGGAGTTGAGGGTGAGCAGTTCTTC	CASSILAGVEGEQFF
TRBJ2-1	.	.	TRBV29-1	TGCAGCGTTGACCGTCGGGCCAATGAGCAGTTCTTC	CSVDRRANEQFF
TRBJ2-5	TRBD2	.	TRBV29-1	TGCAGCCTCATTAGGGGGGCTAGCGGGAGTATTTCGGAGACCCAGTACTTC	CSLIRGASGSISETQYF
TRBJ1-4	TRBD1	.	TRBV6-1	TGTGCCAGCAGTGGTTGGACAGGGAATGAAAAACTGTTTTTT	CASSGWTGNEKLFF
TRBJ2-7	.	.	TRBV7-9	TGTGCCAGCAGCTTGGATACCGGGTCGCGGGAGCAGTACTTC	CASSLDTGSREQYF
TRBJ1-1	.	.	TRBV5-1	TGCGCCAGCAGCTTGAGGGGGTCAGGCCCTGATGGAGCTTTCTTT	CASSLRGSGPDGAFF
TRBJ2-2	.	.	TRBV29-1	TGCAGCGTTGAAGATCGGTCTAGCCTGAGCACCGGGGAGCTGTTTTTT	CSVEDRSSLSTGELFF
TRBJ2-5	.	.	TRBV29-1	TGCAGCGTTGTAGGGGATGGGGAGACCCAGTACTTC	CSVVGDGETQYF
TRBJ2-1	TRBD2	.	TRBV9	TGTGCCAGCAGCTTATCCCTGACTGGGACTAGCGGGAGGGCCGCTGAGCAGTTCTTC	CASSLSLTGTSGRAAEQFF
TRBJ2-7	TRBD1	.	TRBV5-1	TGCGCCAGCAGCTTAGAACGGACAGGGCTCTACGAGCAGTACTTC	CASSLERTGLYEQYF